This paragraph covers one TCR beta chain sequence. Its antigen is undetermined. These data originate in a study of shared clonotypes between healthy human individuals. About the research overall: A couple of women and a few men aged 18 to 49 made up the donors. Donors had three CD4 naive, three CD4 memory, two CD8 naive and one CD8 memory plate apiece.

Study findings and constraints: Clonotypes which were not shared had lower generation probabilities than clonotypes that all four donors shared.

Those who donated, Caucasian adults without exception, all lived in Nashville, Tennessee. The data were produced by immunoSEQ multiplex PCR, yet TCRdb's version contains in-frame clones alone and is incomplete. The table lists roughly 2.4 million clones, roughly 95% of them singletons. V was trimmed by 10 bases and J by 1 base, leaving 17 bases between them. This CDR3 is 15 amino acids long. The germline V gene has CDR1 WSHSY and CDR2 SAAADI. The rearrangement uses TRBV10-2 and TRBJ2-4; tentative D call: TRBD1 (5 bases). The sequence was collected from a young man in good health. The sample taken for sequencing was naive CD4+ T cells sorted from blood. Described subset: CD45RA+ positively selected. CDR3 sequence: CATRAVQGAKNIQYF. In DNA, the CDR3 is TGCGCCACCAGGGCGGTCCAAGGGGCCAAAAACATTCAGTACTTC.